One T cell receptor beta chain is described in this entry. With baseline, cycle 4 day 1, and cycle 7 day 1 as timepoints, blood was sampled. Clones were read by immunoSEQ multiplex PCR, and TCRdb kept only the in-frame ones, dropping some. This table has approximately 40,000 clones, about 88% appearing once. These data are taken from a study of OX40 agonist ivuxolimab in advanced cancers. CDR1 is SGHVS, CDR2 FQNEAQ, per germline. The V and J ends lost 2 bases and 2 bases respectively, with 9 bases between them. The CDR3 has 14 residues. V usage is TRBV7-8 and J usage is TRBJ1-2; D unclear. The material sequenced was CD4+ or CD8+ T cells sorted from blood, taken in a trial of the OX40 agonist ivuxolimab. The TCR comes from an adult with an advanced solid tumor such as melanoma, head and neck, liver or kidney cancer. The CDR3, as DNA: TGTGCCAGCAGCTTATTTGAAGGGAACTATGGCTACACCTTC. It is translated as CASSLFEGNYGYTF.